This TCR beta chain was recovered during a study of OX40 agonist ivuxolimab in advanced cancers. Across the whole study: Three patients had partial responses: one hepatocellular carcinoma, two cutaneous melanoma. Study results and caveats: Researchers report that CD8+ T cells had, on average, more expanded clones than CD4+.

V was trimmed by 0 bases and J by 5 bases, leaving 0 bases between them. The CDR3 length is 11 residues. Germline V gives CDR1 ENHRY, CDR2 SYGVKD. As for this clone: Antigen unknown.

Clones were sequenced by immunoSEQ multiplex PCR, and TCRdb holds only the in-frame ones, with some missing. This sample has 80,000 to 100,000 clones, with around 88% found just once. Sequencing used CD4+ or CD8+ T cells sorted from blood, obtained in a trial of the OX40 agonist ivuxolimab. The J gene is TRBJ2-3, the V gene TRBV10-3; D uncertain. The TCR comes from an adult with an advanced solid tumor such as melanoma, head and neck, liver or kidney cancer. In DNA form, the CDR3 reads TGTGCCATCAGTGAGTCAGATACGCAGTATTTT. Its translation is CAISESDTQYF.